This TCR beta chain was captured in a study of Graves' ophthalmopathy and Graves' hyperthyroidism. Study at large: The study drew peripheral blood at initial diagnosis, before any treatment.

This clonotype was seen at least ten times. Antigen unknown. There are 14 residues in the CDR3. Germline V gene data show CDR1 as MGHDK and CDR2 as SYGVNS. V lost 2 bases, J lost 5 bases, and 12 bases lay in between. Study outcomes and limitations: Most thyroid clonotypes expanded beyond 0.001 frequency were also found in blood.

RNA transcripts were the source from which TCR beta CDR3 regions were amplified. Investigators did first-round RT-PCR with HTBI primers, then second-round multiplex PCR. MiXCR, applied by TCRdb to the multiplex PCR reads, yields one record per CDR3 protein. The sample records 200,000 to 250,000 distinct CDR3 sequences, roughly a fifth being singletons. The sequenced material came from peripheral blood. This TCR derives from a woman aged 45-59 years with Graves' ophthalmopathy. The V and J genes are TRBV25-1 and TRBJ2-5; D tentatively fits TRBD1 or TRBD2 (5 bases each). The chain's CDR3 is CASSEGTPRETQYF. The CDR3 nucleotides are TGTGCCAGCAGTGAAGGGACCCCGAGGGAGACCCAGTACTTC.